This T cell receptor beta chain is from a study of Tregs in tolerant kidney transplant recipients (dated by TCRdb to the late 2010s). Regarding the research as a whole: Transplants used related donors with nonmyeloablative bone marrow transplantation; mixed chimerism was transient in the human trials. The study applied TCRbeta sequencing to find donor-specific regulatory T cells before combined kidney and bone marrow transplantation and then followed those same cells after transplant. Results the study describes overall, beyond this receptor: The most biologically relevant and donor-specific TCRbeta repertoire appeared to be identified by expanding Tregs with activated donor B cells. Donor-specific Treg expansion exceeded global Treg expansion in tolerant patients, suggesting antigen-driven rather than nonspecific expansion. For some patients the PCR primers changed over time, which made it impossible to compare the samples from those patients at the nucleotide level. Biological reproducibility was not directly addressed, though technical replication error appeared minimal. The study was limited by small patient numbers, and the findings need validation in larger populations and under other immunosuppression protocols.

For TCRbeta CDR3 sequencing, genomic DNA from the sorted cells was extracted using the QIAGEN DNeasy Blood and Tissue Kit. High-throughput TCRbeta CDR3 sequencing was carried out commercially through immunoSEQ, with PCR amplification with bias correction and internal controls included. The source study handled its data this way. Unique productive TCRbeta sequences were defined by CDR3 nucleotide sequence where primers matched, and otherwise by CDR3 amino acid sequence together with Vbeta and Jbeta genes. To correct sorting error, sequences shared between sorted populations at a frequency ratio of 2:1 or less were removed; the rest were assigned to the higher population. A sequence counted as donor-reactive if, in CFSE-low cells, the sequence had a frequency of at least 0.01% and was expanded at least 5-fold compared with unstimulated cells. Jensen-Shannon divergence calculated on the top 100 TCRbeta sequences ranked by frequency was used to measure repertoire divergence. For any sample with multiple sequencing runs, sorting error was corrected in each run separately before the runs were pooled. TCRdb obtained this table from immuneACCESS and retained in-frame rearrangements with V and J assigned. These tables miss some clones; where compared with another copy, unresolved V genes account for less than half of the shortfall, and the remainder is unexplained. The DNA was the basis for D and trimming; V, J and clone size are from that table. For this sample there are 95,000 to 120,000 clones; nearly 90% appear just once. Nearly 0.35% of the sample rests with the top ten.

This clone was counted only a few times. It has no known antigen specificity. No per-base quality is available; no much larger clone lies one base away. The time point label, as the study defines it: blood sample drawn before combined kidney and bone marrow transplant. Thawed PBMCs were FACS-sorted into unstimulated Tregs (CD4+CD25+CD127-), CD4+ non-Tregs (CD4+CD25-), CD4 cells and CD8 cells. The patients were a handful of recipients of combined kidney and bone marrow transplants from the ITN036ST trial, and samples were available only for these trial subjects. Healthy control blood was processed to PBMCs with a Ficoll density gradient and then cryopreserved, whereas patient PBMCs were collected both before and after transplant. The germline V gene sets CDR1 to SQVTM and CDR2 to ANQGSEA. V has 4 bases trimmed and J has 9 bases trimmed; junction bases matching no gene number 8. The CDR3 has 13 amino acids, counting the end cysteine and phenylalanine. The kept DNA is CDR3 alone, 39 bases in frame from the first base.

This TCR came from a human donor who received a combined kidney and bone marrow transplant. Here the chain combines TRBV29-1 and TRBJ2-1; the central 8 bases match TRBD2. The sample was CD4+ T cells from blood, taken before the transplant. The CDR3 here reads CSVAGRGAVEQFF. The nucleotide sequence reads TGCAGCGTTGCCGGGCGGGGGGCTGTTGAGCAGTTCTTC.